This T cell receptor beta chain was captured in a study of blood T cell repertoires in COVID-19. In the original processing: Nucleated cell counts were estimated from reference gene primer amplification. TCRdb's table, derived via immunoSEQ multiplex PCR, lists solely in-frame clones and lacks some. Clonal size and the V and J genes are those of that table, whereas D and trimming came from the DNA. The sample has under 200,000 clones, approximately 90% seen once. Trimming pared 5 bases from V and 0 bases from J, leaving 18 bases between. CDR3 length: 17 residues. CDR1 and CDR2 (germline): PRHDT, FYEKMQ (reference sequence).

V usage is TRBV13 and J usage is TRBJ2-3; the D gene is possibly TRBD1 (6 bases). Material for sequencing was peripheral blood. The source of this sequence is a man aged 70-80 years with active or convalescent COVID-19. CDR3 region: CASSPNRGGTSTDTQYF. The DNA for the CDR3 is TGTGCCAGCAGCCCTAATCGAGGGGGAACTAGCACAGATACGCAGTATTTT.